What follows are 11 T cell receptor beta chains derived from one specimen sequenced in a study of a mutant IDH1 vaccine in newly diagnosed glioma. For these receptors, no antigen is known. Sample time point: week 5, during vaccination. Alongside topical imiquimod, each dose of vaccine comprised 300 ug of mutant IDH1 20-mer peptide. This table comes from immunoSEQ multiplex PCR, and its TCRdb copy is limited to in-frame clones, with some not included. The data hold 12,000 or so clones, with about nine tenths observed a single time. The sequences come from PBMCs, collected from a glioma patient whose treatment included an IDH1 peptide vaccine. The receptors here all came from a woman aged 40 to 55 with glioma. Some clones in this sample may be carry-over from other donors' samples.

The gene calls are TRBV5-4 and TRBJ2-7; TRBD1 might be the D (5 bases). CDR1 and CDR2 (germline): SGHNT, YYREEE (reference sequence). The CDR3 sequence is 13 residues long. V was trimmed by 1 base and J by 5 bases, leaving 10 bases between them. The CDR3: CASSLKGADEQYF. The CDR3 DNA sequence: TGTGCCAGCAGCTTGAAAGGGGCGGACGAGCAGTACTTC.

This chain joins TRBV19 and TRBJ2-4, with D unclear. V lost 5 bases and J lost 8, with 10 bases in between. Germline CDR1 reads LNHDA; CDR2 reads SQIVND (reference sequence). The CDR3 loop spans 12 amino acids. The CDR3 region has the DNA TGTGCCAGTAGTTTGGGTAAAGACATTCAGTACTTC. Its translation is CASSLGKDIQYF.

V is TRBV19 and J is TRBJ1-2; no definite D call. The CDR3 runs 12 residues. V lost 4 bases to trimming and J lost 5 bases, with 8 bases between them. Germline V gene data show CDR1 as LNHDA and CDR2 as SQIVND (reference sequence). CDR3 sequence: CASSSRLYGYTF. The DNA for the CDR3 is TGTGCCAGTAGTAGCAGGTTATATGGCTACACCTTC.

This clone is large within its sample. Other nucleotide sequences in the sample specify the same CDR3. The chain joins TRBV7-9 to TRBJ2-7, with D hard to call. The V gene lost 4 bases and the J gene lost 4 bases, with 5 bases spanning the gap. Germline V CDR1 and CDR2: SEHNR, FQNEAQ (reference sequence). CDR3 length: 11 residues. CDR3 in amino acids: CASSSLYEQYF. The CDR3 bases are TGTGCCAGCAGCTCCTTATACGAGCAGTACTTC. Filled out from reference TRBV7-9 and TRBJ2-7, the complete variable domain reads DTGVSQNPRHKITKRGQNVTFRCDPISEHNRLYWYRQTLGQGPEFLTYFQNEAQLEKSRLLSDRFSAERPKGSFSTLEIQRTEQGDSAMYLCASSSLYEQYFGPGTRLTVT.

The chain employs TRBV6-5 and TRBJ2-1, with TRBD1 matching over 7 bases. The J segment lost 10 bases and the V segment lost 8 bases, leaving 11 bases of the junction unmatched. The CDR3 loop spans 13 amino acids. Germline V gives CDR1 MNHEY, CDR2 SVGAGI. In nucleotides, the CDR3 is TGTGCCAGCCGGACAGGATCCTTTGGCGAGCAGTTCTTC. The encoded protein is CASRTGSFGEQFF.

This clone was found once. V gene TRBV28 combines with J gene TRBJ2-7, with D hard to call. V gave up 5 bases and J gave up 2 bases, with 7 bases separating them. The CDR3 is 12 residues long. Germline CDR1 and CDR2: MDHEN and SYDVKM. The CDR3 nucleotides are TGTGCCAGCAGTCTGGCAGCCTACGAGCAGTACTTC. It yields the protein CASSLAAYEQYF.

V is TRBV28 and J is TRBJ2-1; TRBD1 might be the D (5 bases). Germline V gene sequence: CDR1 MDHEN, CDR2 SYDVKM. The germline V and J ends were trimmed by 3 bases and 8 bases, with 11 bases remaining between them. This CDR3 has 13 residues. The CDR3 spells CASSLVQGDEQFF. The CDR3 bases are TGTGCCAGCAGTTTGGTCCAGGGTGATGAGCAGTTCTTC. The whole variable domain, remainder taken from reference TRBV28 and TRBJ2-1, is DVKVTQSSRYLVKRTGEKVFLECVQDMDHENMFWYRQDPGLGLRLIYFSYDVKMKEKGDIPEGYSVSREKKERFSLILESASTNQTSMYLCASSLVQGDEQFFGPGTRLTVL.

The chain uses TRBV6-5 and TRBJ1-4; TRBD1 is a possible D gene (6 bases). There are 14 residues in the CDR3. Between the trimmed V and J ends, which lost 3 bases and 4 bases, there was a span of 9 bases. The V gene's germline CDR1 is MNHEY and CDR2 SVGAGI. The CDR3 DNA sequence: TGTGCCAGCAGTTATGGCAGGGGTAATGAAAAACTGTTTTTT. It codes for CASSYGRGNEKLFF.

V and J are TRBV19 and TRBJ2-1, with a weak D call TRBD1 (7 bases). The CDR3 has 15 amino acids. V lost 7 bases and J lost 10, with 23 bases in between. Germline V gene data show CDR1 as LNHDA and CDR2 as SQIVND (reference sequence). The CDR3 loop reads CASKSGAGGGREQFF. CDR3 DNA: TGTGCCAGTAAAAGTGGGGCAGGGGGTGGGAGGGAGCAGTTCTTC.

The CDR3 region has the DNA TGTGCCAGCAGTGGGATAGCGGGAGGGCCAGATACGCAGTATTTT. Translation gives CASSGIAGGPDTQYF. The chain couples TRBV6-1 to TRBJ2-3; 11 bases align to TRBD2. Germline V gene sequence: CDR1 MNHNS, CDR2 SASEGT. Trimming cost V 4 bases and J 4 bases; bases outside gene matches: 4. This CDR3 comprises 15 residues.

The rearrangement links TRBV6-5 to TRBJ1-5; 7 bases are shared with TRBD1. CDR3 length equals 14 residues. J was trimmed by 6 bases and V by 6 bases; bases with no gene match: 8. The germline gives CDR1 MNHEY, CDR2 SVGAGI. The CDR3 is CASRRQGGSQPQHF. CDR3 DNA sequence: TGTGCCAGCAGAAGACAGGGAGGCAGTCAGCCCCAGCATTTT.